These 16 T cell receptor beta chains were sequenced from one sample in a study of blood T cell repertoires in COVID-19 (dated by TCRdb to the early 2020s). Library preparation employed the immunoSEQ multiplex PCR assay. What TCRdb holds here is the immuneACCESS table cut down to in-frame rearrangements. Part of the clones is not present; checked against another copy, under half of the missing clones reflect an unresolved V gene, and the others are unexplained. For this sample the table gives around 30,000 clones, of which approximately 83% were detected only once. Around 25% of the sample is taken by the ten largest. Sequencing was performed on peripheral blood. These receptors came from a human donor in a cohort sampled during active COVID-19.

CDR3 coding DNA: TGTGCCAGCAGCCCACTAGCGGGGCCTGGCCACGAGCAGTACTTC. Its protein is CASSPLAGPGHEQYF. The chain couples TRBV7-3 to TRBJ2-7; 10 bases agree with TRBD2. The germline gives CDR1 SGHTA, CDR2 FQGTGA. The CDR3 covers 15 residues. After removal of 5 bases from V and 5 bases from J, the junction contained 9 bases not matched to a gene.

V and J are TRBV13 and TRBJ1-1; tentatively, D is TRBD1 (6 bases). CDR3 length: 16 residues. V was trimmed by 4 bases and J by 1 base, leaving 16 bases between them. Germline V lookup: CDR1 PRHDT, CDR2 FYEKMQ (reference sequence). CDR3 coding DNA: TGTGCCAGCAGCTCCCGGCAGGGGCGAGGGAACACTGAAGCTTTCTTT. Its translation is CASSSRQGRGNTEAFF.

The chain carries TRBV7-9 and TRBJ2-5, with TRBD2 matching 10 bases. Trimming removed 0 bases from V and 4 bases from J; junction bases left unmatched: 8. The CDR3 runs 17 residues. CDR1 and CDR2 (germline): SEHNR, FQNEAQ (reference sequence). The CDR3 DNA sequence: TGTGCCAGCAGCTTAGCTCAGCCTAGCGGGAGCATAGAGACCCAGTACTTC. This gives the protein CASSLAQPSGSIETQYF.

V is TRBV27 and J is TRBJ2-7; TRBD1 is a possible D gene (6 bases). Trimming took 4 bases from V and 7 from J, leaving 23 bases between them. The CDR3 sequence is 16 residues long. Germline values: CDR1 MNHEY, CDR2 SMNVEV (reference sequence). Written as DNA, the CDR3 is TGTGCCAGCAGTTGGGGAAGGGGGTCTCTCCTGAGGGAGCAGTACTTC. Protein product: CASSWGRGSLLREQYF.

CDR3 nucleotide sequence: TGTGCCAGCAGCTTAGGGGACAGGGGGTCGGGTGGCTACACCTTC. Protein sequence: CASSLGDRGSGGYTF. The chain recombines TRBV7-2 with TRBJ1-2, with 11 bases matching TRBD1. Germline V gene sequence: CDR1 SGHTA, CDR2 FQGNSA. The CDR3 extends over 15 amino acids. V lost 1 base to trimming and J lost 7 bases; unmatched junction nucleotides: 5.

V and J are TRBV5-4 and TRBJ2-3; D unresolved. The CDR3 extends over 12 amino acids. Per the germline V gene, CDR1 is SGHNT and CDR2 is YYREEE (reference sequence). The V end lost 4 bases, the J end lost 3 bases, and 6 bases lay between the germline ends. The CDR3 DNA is TGTGCCAGCAGCGAACTTACAGATACGCAGTATTTT. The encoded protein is CASSELTDTQYF. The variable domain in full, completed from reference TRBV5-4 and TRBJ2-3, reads ETGVTQSPTHLIKTRGQQVTLRCSSQSGHNTVSWYQQALGQGPQFIFQYYREEENGRGNFPPRFSGLQFPNYSSELNVNALELDDSALYLCASSELTDTQYFGPGTRLTVL.

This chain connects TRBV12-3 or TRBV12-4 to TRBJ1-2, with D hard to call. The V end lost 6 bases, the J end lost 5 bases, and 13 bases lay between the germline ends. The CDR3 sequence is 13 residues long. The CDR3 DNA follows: TGTGCCAGCAGCATCAGGATTTCGTATGGCTACACCTTC. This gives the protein CASSIRISYGYTF.

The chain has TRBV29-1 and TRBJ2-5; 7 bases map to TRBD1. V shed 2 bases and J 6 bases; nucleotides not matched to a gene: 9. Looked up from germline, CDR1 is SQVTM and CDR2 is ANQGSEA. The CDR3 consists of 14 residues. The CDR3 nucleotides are TGCAGCGTTGAATCTCAGGGGGTTCAAAAGACCCAGTACTTC. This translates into CSVESQGVQKTQYF.

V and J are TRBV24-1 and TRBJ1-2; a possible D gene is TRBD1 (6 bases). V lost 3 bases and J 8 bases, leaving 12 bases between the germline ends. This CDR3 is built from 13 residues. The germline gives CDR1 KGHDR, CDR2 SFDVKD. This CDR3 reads CATSDPGQPGYTF. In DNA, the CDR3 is TGTGCCACCAGTGATCCAGGACAGCCCGGCTACACCTTC.

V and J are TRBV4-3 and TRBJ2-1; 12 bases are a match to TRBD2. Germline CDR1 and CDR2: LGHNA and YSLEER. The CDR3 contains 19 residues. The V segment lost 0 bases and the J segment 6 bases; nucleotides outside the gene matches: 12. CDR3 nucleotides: TGCGCCAGCAGCCAAGACCTGCGGCTAGCGGGAGGGCACCGCAATGAGCAGTTCTTC. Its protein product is CASSQDLRLAGGHRNEQFF.

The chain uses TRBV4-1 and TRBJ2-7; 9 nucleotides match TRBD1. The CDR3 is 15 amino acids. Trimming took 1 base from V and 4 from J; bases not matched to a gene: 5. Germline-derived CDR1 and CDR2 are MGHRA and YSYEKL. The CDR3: CASSQVTGGLYEQYF. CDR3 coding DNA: TGCGCCAGCAGCCAAGTGACAGGGGGATTATACGAGCAGTACTTC.

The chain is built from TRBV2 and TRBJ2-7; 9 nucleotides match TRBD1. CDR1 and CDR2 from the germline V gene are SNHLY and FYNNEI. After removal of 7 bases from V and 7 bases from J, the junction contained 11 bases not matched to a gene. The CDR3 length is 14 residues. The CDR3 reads CASIGDREGYEQYF. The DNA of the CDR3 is TGTGCCAGCATTGGGGACAGGGAAGGTTATGAGCAGTACTTC.

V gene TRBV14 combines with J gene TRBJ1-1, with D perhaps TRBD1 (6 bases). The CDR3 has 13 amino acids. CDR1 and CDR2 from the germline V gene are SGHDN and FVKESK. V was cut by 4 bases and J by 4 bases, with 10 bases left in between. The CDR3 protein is CASSRQGLTEAFF. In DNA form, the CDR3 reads TGTGCCAGCAGCCGCCAGGGGCTCACTGAAGCTTTCTTT.

CDR3 amino acids: CASRGRGKGGYTF. The CDR3, as DNA: TGTGCCAGCAGGGGGAGGGGGAAGGGAGGCTACACCTTC. V is TRBV27 and J is TRBJ1-2; D may be TRBD1 (6 bases). Germline V gene data show CDR1 as MNHEY and CDR2 as SMNVEV (reference sequence). V lost 6 bases, J lost 8 bases, and 16 bases lay in between. The CDR3 has 13 residues.

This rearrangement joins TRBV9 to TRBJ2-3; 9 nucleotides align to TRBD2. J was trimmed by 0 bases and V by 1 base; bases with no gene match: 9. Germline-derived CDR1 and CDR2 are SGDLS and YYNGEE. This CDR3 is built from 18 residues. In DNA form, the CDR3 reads TGTGCCAGCAGCGTAATGGCGGGAGGGCCATTAAGCACAGATACGCAGTATTTT. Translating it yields CASSVMAGGPLSTDTQYF.

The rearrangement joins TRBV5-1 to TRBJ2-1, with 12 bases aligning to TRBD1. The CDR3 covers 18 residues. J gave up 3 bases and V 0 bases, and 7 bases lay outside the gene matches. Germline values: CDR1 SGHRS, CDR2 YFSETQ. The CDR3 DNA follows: TGCGCCAGCAGCTTGGTTGGGACAGGGGGCCTTTTCTACAATGAGCAGTTCTTC. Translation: CASSLVGTGGLFYNEQFF.